Following are 16 T cell receptor beta chains from one sample sequenced in a study of blood T cell repertoires in COVID-19 (TCRdb year 2020). Libraries were constructed by the immunoSEQ multiplex PCR assay. Entries here come from immuneACCESS through TCRdb and include only in-frame sequences with V and J called. Some clones fail to appear in such tables; in the studies checked, an unresolved V gene covers under half of the shortfall, and the cause of the remainder is unknown. The sample includes about 110,000 clones, with 65% to 90% observed a single time. The ten biggest clones cover 7.9% of the sample. Source material: peripheral blood. The receptors stem from a woman older than 75 with active or convalescent COVID-19.

This clone was counted a few times. Other DNA sequences of this sample code for an identical CDR3. This sequence joins TRBV27 and TRBJ1-6; 9 bases match TRBD1. Trimming cost V 9 bases and J 7 bases; bases outside gene matches: 4. CDR1 and CDR2 (germline): MNHEY, SMNVEV (reference sequence). The CDR3 has 13 residues. The CDR3 bases are TGTGCCAGTAGGGGACAGGGAAATTCACCCCTCCACTTT. Its protein product is CASRGQGNSPLHF.

This clone came up once. The chain employs TRBV5-1 and TRBJ2-5, with TRBD2 as a possible D gene (6 bases). Trimming stripped 0 bases from V and 3 bases from J, with 9 bases between. Looked up from germline, CDR1 is SGHRS and CDR2 is YFSETQ. CDR3 length equals 14 residues. The CDR3 DNA sequence: TGCGCCAGCAGCTTGGTCGGGGGTAAAGAGACCCAGTACTTC. This translates into CASSLVGGKETQYF.

The chain links TRBV7-3 to TRBJ2-3; possible D gene TRBD2, 6 bases. The CDR3 extends over 15 amino acids. The germline V gene has CDR1 SGHTA and CDR2 FQGTGA. Trimming took off 5 bases at V and 4 bases at J, with 16 bases between the two ends. CDR3 sequence: CASSRGMASADTQYF. DNA of the CDR3: TGTGCCAGCAGCCGCGGGATGGCTTCCGCAGATACGCAGTATTTT.

The chain has TRBV7-9 and TRBJ2-3; tentatively, D is TRBD1 (6 bases). Trimming cost V 5 bases and J 5 bases, with 14 bases left between them. This CDR3 comprises 14 residues. From germline, CDR1 is SEHNR and CDR2 FQNEAQ (reference sequence). The DNA of the CDR3 is TGTGCCAGCAGCATTAACAGGGTTAAAGATACGCAGTATTTT. It yields the protein CASSINRVKDTQYF.

The chain links TRBV9 to TRBJ2-5; a possible D gene is TRBD2 (5 bases). Trimming left V 4 bases short and J 2 bases short, with 15 bases between. This CDR3 is 15 amino acids long. Germline CDR1 is SGDLS and CDR2 is YYNGEE. DNA of the CDR3: TGTGCCAGCAGCCCAGGCGGCGGGTCACAAGAGACCCAGTACTTC. Its protein product is CASSPGGGSQETQYF.

This chain joins TRBV18 and TRBJ2-3; D remains ambiguous. Germline-derived CDR1 and CDR2 are KGHSH and LQKENI. Trimming took off 3 bases at V and 3 bases at J, with 13 bases between the two ends. The CDR3 contains 15 residues. The CDR3 DNA follows: TGTGCCAGCTCACCGCAAACGGTCTCGACAGATACGCAGTATTTT. The encoded protein is CASSPQTVSTDTQYF. Full variable domain (outside the CDR3, taken from reference TRBV18 and TRBJ2-3): NAGVMQNPRHLVRRRGQEARLRCSPMKGHSHVYWYRQLPEEGLKFMVYLQKENIIDESGMPKERFSAEFPKEGPSILRIQQVVRGDSAAYFCASSPQTVSTDTQYFGPGTRLTVL.

This clone was detected once. The chain has TRBV6-5 and TRBJ2-1; perhaps TRBD2 as D (6 bases). Germline lookup yields CDR1 MNHEY and CDR2 SVGAGI. The CDR3 runs 13 residues. V lost 8 bases and J lost 2, with 10 bases in between. The chain's CDR3 is CASERAAYNEQFF. The CDR3 coding sequence is TGTGCCAGCGAGCGGGCTGCCTACAATGAGCAGTTCTTC.

The chain couples TRBV6-5 to TRBJ1-1; D is ambiguous. The ends were cut back, 2 bases at V and 1 base at J, with 11 bases in the middle. There are 15 residues in the CDR3. Germline CDR1 and CDR2: MNHEY and SVGAGI. The CDR3 here is CASSYPGGRNTEAFF. The CDR3 region has the DNA TGTGCCAGCAGTTACCCAGGAGGCAGGAACACTGAAGCTTTCTTT.

This clone appeared once. The rearrangement joins TRBV28 to TRBJ1-4; D is undetermined. This CDR3 has 12 residues. Germline lookup yields CDR1 MDHEN and CDR2 SYDVKM. Trimming stripped 3 bases from V and 10 bases from J, with 9 bases between. CDR3 in amino acids: CASSFLSGKLFF. In nucleotides, the CDR3 is TGTGCCAGCAGTTTTCTCTCCGGAAAACTGTTTTTT.

The chain couples TRBV6-1 to TRBJ1-5, with D unclear. The V gene lost 2 bases and the J gene lost 1 base, with 6 bases spanning the gap. CDR3 length: 14 residues. Germline V gives CDR1 MNHNS, CDR2 SASEGT. CDR3 DNA: TGTGCCAGCAGTGAATATCCCAGCAATCAGCCCCAGCATTTT. Translated: CASSEYPSNQPQHF.

This rearrangement joins TRBV7-3 to TRBJ2-4, with TRBD2 matching 8 bases. The CDR3 extends over 17 amino acids. J was trimmed by 5 bases and V by 2 bases; bases with no gene match: 11. Germline assignment: CDR1 SGHTA and CDR2 FQGTGA. In nucleotides, the CDR3 is TGTGCCAGCAGCTTAGGGGGAGCGGGAGCCGGCCAAAACATTCAGTACTTC. As protein: CASSLGGAGAGQNIQYF. Together with reference TRBV7-3 and TRBJ2-4, the CDR3 gives the full variable domain: GAGVSQTPSNKVTEKGKYVELRCDPISGHTALYWYRQSLGQGPEFLIYFQGTGAADDSGLPNDRFFAVRPEGSVSTLKIQRTERGDSAVYLCASSLGGAGAGQNIQYFGAGTRLSVL.

The chain links TRBV5-1 to TRBJ2-7; weak D call: TRBD2 (5 bases). The germline V gene has CDR1 SGHRS and CDR2 YFSETQ. The ends were cut back, 0 bases at V and 2 bases at J, with 9 bases in the middle. The CDR3 sequence is 14 residues long. As DNA, the CDR3 is TGCGCCAGCAGCTTGGGAGGGATCACCTACGAGCAGTACTTC. Protein product: CASSLGGITYEQYF. The variable domain in full, completed from reference TRBV5-1 and TRBJ2-7, reads KAGVTQTPRYLIKTRGQQVTLSCSPISGHRSVSWYQQTPGQGLQFLFEYFSETQRNKGNFPGRFSGRQFSNSRSEMNVSTLELGDSALYLCASSLGGITYEQYFGPGTRLTVT.

This sequence joins TRBV7-9 and TRBJ2-7, with 11 nucleotides matching TRBD2. V gave up 6 bases and J gave up 3 bases; unmatched junction bases: 4. Germline CDR1 is SEHNR and CDR2 is FQNEAQ (reference sequence). This CDR3 spans 14 amino acids. The CDR3 sequence: CASSPGTSGYEQYF. The DNA for the CDR3 is TGTGCCAGCAGTCCCGGGACTAGCGGCTACGAGCAGTACTTC.

The chain is built from TRBV15 and TRBJ1-5; D is possibly TRBD1 (6 bases). This CDR3 is 14 amino acids long. V lost 6 bases to trimming and J lost 2 bases, with 11 bases between them. Germline loops: CDR1 LNHNV, CDR2 YYDKDF (reference sequence). The CDR3 spells CATRLDSRNQPQHF. CDR3 sequence (DNA): TGTGCCACCAGATTGGACAGCCGCAATCAGCCCCAGCATTTT.

This clone was counted a few times. The V and J genes are TRBV27 and TRBJ1-2; a weak D match, TRBD1 (6 bases). The CDR3 sequence is 14 residues long. CDR1 MNHEY and CDR2 SMNVEV come from the germline V gene (reference sequence). Trimming stripped 6 bases from V and 4 bases from J, with 15 bases between. CDR3 nucleotide sequence: TGTGCCAGCAGCCCCGGGGGGGCCGCCTATGGCTACACCTTC. It translates to CASSPGGAAYGYTF.

The chain uses TRBV28 and TRBJ1-5; 7 bases agree with TRBD1. V trimming: 9 bases; J trimming: 2 bases; junction bases outside the gene matches: 4. Germline V gene sequence: CDR1 MDHEN, CDR2 SYDVKM. This CDR3 contains 13 residues. CDR3 amino acids: CASNRGGNQPQHF. In DNA, the CDR3 is TGTGCCAGTAACAGGGGAGGCAATCAGCCCCAGCATTTT.